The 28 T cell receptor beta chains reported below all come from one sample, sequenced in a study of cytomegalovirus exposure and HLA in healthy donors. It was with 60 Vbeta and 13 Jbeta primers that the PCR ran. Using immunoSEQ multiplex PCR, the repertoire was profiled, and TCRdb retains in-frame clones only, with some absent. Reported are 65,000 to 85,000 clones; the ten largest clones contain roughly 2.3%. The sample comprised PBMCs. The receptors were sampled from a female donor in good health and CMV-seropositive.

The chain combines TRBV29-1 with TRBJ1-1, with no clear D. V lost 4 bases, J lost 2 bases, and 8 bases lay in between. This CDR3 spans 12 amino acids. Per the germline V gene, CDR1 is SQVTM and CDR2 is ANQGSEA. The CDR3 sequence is CSVGPGNTEAFF. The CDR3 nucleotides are TGCAGCGTTGGTCCGGGAAACACTGAAGCTTTCTTT.

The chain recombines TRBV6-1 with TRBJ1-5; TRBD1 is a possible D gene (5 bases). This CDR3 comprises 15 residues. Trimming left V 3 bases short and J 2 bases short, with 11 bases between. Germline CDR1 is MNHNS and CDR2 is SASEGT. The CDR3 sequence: CASSDKPGGNQPQHF. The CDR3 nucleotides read TGTGCCAGCAGTGATAAGCCGGGGGGCAATCAGCCCCAGCATTTT.

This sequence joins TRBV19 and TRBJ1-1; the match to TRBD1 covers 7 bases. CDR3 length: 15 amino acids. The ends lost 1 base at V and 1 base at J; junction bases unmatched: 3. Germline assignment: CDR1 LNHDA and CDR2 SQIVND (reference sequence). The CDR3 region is CASSIGGQANTEAFF. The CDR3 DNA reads TGTGCCAGTAGTATAGGTGGACAGGCGAACACTGAAGCTTTCTTT.

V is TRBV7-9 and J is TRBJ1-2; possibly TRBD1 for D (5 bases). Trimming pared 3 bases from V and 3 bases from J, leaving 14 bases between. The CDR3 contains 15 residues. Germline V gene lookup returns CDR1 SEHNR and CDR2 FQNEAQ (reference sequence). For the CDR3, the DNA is TGTGCCAGCAGCTTTTTCGGCAGGGAGGACTATGGCTACACCTTC. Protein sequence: CASSFFGREDYGYTF.

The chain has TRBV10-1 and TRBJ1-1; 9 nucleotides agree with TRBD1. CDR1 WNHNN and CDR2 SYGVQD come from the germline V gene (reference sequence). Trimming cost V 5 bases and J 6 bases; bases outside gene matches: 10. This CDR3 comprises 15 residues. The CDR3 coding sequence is TGCGCCAGCAGTCACCGGGACAGGGAGTACCCTGAAGCTTTCTTT. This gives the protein CASSHRDREYPEAFF.

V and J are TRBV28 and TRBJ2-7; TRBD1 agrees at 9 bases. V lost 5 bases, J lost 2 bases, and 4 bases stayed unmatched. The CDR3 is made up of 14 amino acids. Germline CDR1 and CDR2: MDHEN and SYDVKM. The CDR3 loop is CASSRDRAAYEQYF. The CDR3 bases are TGTGCCAGCAGTCGGGACAGGGCCGCCTACGAGCAGTACTTC.

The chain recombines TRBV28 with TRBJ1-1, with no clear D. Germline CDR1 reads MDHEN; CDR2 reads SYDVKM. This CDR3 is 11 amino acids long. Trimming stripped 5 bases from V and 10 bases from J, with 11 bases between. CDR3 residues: CASSLTRRAFF. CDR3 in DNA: TGTGCCAGCAGTCTCACCCGGAGAGCTTTCTTT.

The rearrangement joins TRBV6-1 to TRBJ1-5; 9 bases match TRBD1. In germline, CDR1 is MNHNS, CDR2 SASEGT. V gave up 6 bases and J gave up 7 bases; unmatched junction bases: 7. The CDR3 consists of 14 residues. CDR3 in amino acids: CASRRDREDQPQHF. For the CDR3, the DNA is TGTGCCAGCAGGAGGGACAGGGAAGACCAGCCCCAGCATTTT.

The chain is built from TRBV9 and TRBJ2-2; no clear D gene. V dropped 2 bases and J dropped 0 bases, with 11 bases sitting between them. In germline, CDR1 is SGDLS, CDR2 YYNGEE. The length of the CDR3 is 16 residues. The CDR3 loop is CASSVRENSNTGELFF. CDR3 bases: TGTGCCAGCAGCGTTAGAGAAAACTCGAACACCGGGGAGCTGTTTTTT.

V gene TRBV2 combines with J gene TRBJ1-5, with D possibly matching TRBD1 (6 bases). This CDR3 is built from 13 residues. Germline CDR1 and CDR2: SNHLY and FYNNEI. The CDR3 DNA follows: TGTGCAAATAAACAGGGCCCGGGTCAGCCCCAGCATTTT. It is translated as CANKQGPGQPQHF. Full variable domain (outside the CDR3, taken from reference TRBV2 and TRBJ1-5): EPEVTQTPSHQVTQMGQEVILRCVPISNHLYFYWYRQILGQKVEFLVSFYNNEISEKSEIFDDQFSVERPDGSNFTLKIRSTKLEDSAMYFCANKQGPGQPQHFGDGTRLSIL.

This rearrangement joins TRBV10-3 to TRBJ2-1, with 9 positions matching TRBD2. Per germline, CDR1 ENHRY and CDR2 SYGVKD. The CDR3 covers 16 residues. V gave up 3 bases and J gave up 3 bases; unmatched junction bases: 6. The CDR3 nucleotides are TGTGCCATCAGTGAAACCGGGACTAGCAGCTACAATGAGCAGTTCTTC. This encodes CAISETGTSSYNEQFF.

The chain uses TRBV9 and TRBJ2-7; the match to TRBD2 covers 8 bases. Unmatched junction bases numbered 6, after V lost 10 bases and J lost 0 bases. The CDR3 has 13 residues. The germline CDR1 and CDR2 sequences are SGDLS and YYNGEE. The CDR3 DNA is TGTGCCTCCGGGGGGGGGAGCTCCTACGAGCAGTACTTC. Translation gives CASGGGSSYEQYF.

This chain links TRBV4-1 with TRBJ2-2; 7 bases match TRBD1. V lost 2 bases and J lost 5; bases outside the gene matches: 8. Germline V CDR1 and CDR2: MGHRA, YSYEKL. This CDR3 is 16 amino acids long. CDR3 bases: TGCGCCAGCAGCCAAATCGACAGGGTGGGAACCGGGGAGCTGTTTTTT. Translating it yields CASSQIDRVGTGELFF.

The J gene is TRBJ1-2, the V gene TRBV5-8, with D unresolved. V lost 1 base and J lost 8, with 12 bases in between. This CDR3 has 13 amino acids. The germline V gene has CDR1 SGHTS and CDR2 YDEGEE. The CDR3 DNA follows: TGTGCCAGCAGCTTGATGGGAGCGGGGGGCTACACCTTC. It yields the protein CASSLMGAGGYTF.

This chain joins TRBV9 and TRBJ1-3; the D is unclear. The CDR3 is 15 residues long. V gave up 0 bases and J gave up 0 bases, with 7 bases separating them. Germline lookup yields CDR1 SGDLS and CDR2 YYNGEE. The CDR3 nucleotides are TGTGCCAGCAGCGTAGCCGTGAGCTCTGGAAACACCATATATTTT. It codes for CASSVAVSSGNTIYF.

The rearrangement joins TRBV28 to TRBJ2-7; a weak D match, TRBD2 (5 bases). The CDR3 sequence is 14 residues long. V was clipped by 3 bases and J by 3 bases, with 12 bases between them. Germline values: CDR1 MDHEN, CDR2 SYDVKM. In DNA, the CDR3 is TGTGCCAGCAGTTTTGCTGGGGAGCTCTACGAGCAGTACTTC. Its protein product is CASSFAGELYEQYF. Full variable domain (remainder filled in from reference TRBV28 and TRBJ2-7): DVKVTQSSRYLVKRTGEKVFLECVQDMDHENMFWYRQDPGLGLRLIYFSYDVKMKEKGDIPEGYSVSREKKERFSLILESASTNQTSMYLCASSFAGELYEQYFGPGTRLTVT.

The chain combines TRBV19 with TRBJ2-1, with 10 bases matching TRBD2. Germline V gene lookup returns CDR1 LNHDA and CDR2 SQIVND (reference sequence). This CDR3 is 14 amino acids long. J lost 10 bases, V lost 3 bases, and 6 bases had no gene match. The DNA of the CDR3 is TGTGCCAGTAGTATCCAGCGGGAGGGCGGGGAGCAGTTCTTC. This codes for CASSIQREGGEQFF.

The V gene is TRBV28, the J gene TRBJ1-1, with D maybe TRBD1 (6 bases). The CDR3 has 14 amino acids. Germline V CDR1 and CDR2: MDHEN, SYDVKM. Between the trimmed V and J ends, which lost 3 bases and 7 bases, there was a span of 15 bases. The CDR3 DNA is TGTGCCAGCAGTTTTGGGGGGGGCGTCGGTGAAGCTTTCTTT. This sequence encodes CASSFGGGVGEAFF.

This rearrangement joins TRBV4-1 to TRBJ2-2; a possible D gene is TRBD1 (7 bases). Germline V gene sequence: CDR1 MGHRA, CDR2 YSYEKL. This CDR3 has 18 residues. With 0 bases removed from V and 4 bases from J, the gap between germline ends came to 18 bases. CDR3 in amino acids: CASSQEGRGEPSTGELFF. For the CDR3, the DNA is TGCGCCAGCAGCCAAGAGGGCAGGGGGGAACCGAGCACCGGGGAGCTGTTTTTT.

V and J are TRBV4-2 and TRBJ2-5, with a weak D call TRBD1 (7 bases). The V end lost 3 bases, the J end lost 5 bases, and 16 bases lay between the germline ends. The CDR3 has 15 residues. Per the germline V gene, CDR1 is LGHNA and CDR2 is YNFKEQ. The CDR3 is CASSQAEAGGETQYF. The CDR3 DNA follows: TGTGCCAGCAGCCAGGCGGAAGCAGGGGGGGAGACCCAGTACTTC.

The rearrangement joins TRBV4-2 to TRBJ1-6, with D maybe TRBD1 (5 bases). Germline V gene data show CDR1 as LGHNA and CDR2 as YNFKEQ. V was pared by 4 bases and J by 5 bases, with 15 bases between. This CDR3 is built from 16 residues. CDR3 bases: TGTGCCAGCAGCCCCGGGGGAGCCTTAGATAATTCACCCCTCCACTTT. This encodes CASSPGGALDNSPLHF.

The CDR3 DNA reads as TGTGCCTGGAGTGGAGGGCCCGGAGATGGCTACACCTTC. This sequence encodes CAWSGGPGDGYTF. The chain employs TRBV30 and TRBJ1-2, with D uncertain. Germline assignment: CDR1 GTSNPN and CDR2 SVGIG (reference sequence). The V end lost 1 base, the J end lost 6 bases, and 12 bases lay between the germline ends. The CDR3 contains 13 residues.

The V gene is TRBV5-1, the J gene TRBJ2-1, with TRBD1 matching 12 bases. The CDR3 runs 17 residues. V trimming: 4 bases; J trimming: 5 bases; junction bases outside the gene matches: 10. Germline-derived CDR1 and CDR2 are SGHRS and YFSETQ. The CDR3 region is CASSVAPGQGAHNEQFF. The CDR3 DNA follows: TGCGCCAGCAGCGTGGCCCCGGGACAGGGGGCCCACAATGAGCAGTTCTTC.

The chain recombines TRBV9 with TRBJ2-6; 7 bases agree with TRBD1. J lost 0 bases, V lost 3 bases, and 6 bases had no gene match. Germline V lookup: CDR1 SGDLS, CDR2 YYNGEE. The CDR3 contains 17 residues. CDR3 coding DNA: TGTGCCAGCAGCGACAGACAGGGTAACTCTGGGGCCAACGTCCTGACTTTC. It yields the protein CASSDRQGNSGANVLTF.

The CDR3 DNA reads as TGTGCCACCGCCCCGATCGGGACAGCCATGAACACTGAAGCTTTCTTT. Protein: CATAPIGTAMNTEAFF. The chain is built from TRBV19 and TRBJ1-1; TRBD1 matches at 7 bases. V gave up 10 bases and J gave up 0 bases; unmatched junction bases: 14. CDR1 is LNHDA and CDR2 is SQIVND in the germline V gene (reference sequence). The CDR3 loop spans 16 amino acids.

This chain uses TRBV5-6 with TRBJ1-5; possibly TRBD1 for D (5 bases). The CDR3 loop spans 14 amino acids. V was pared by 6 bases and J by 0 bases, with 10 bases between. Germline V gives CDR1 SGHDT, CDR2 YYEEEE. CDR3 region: CASTLTASNQPQHF. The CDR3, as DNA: TGTGCCAGCACCCTGACAGCTAGCAATCAGCCCCAGCATTTT.

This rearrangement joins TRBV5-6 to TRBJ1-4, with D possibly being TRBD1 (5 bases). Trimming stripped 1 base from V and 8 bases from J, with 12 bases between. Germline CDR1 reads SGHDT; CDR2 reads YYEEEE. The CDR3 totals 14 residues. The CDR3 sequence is CASSLLGGDEKLFF. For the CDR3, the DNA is TGTGCCAGCAGCTTGCTAGGAGGGGACGAAAAACTGTTTTTT.

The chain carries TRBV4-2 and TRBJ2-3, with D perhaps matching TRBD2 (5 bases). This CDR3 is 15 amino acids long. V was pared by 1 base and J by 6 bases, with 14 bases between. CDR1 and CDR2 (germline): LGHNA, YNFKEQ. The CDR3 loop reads CASSQVPPPGDTQYF. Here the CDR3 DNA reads TGTGCCAGCAGCCAAGTTCCGCCACCGGGGGATACGCAGTATTTT.